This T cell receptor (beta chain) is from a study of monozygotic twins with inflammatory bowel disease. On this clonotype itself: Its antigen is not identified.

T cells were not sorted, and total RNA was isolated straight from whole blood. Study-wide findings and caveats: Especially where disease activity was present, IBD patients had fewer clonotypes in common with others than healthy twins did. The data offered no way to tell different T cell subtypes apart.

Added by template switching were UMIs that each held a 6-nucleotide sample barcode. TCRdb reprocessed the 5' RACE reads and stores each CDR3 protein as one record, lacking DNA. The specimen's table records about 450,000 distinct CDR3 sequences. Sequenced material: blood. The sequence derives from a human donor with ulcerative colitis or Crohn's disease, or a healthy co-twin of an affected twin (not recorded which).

CDR3 protein: CASSLTGPTQPQHF. The chain combines TRBV27 with TRBJ1-5; TCRdb's D call of TRBD1 is untestable without DNA. The germline gives CDR1 MNHEY, CDR2 SMNVEV (reference sequence). This CDR3 region has 14 residues.